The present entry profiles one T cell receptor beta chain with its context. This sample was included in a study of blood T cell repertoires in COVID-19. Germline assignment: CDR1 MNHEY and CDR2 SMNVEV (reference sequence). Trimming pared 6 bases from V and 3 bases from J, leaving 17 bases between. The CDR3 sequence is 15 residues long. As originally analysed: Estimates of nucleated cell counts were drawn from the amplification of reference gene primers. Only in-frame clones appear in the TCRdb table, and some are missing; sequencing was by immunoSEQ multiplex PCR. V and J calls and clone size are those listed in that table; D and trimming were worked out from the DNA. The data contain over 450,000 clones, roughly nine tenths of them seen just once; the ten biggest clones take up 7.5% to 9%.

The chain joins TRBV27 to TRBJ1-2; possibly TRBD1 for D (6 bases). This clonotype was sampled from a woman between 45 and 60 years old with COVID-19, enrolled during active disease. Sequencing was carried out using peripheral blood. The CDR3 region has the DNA TGTGCCAGCAGCCCGGATAGGGGGTTGCACTATGGCTACACCTTC. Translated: CASSPDRGLHYGYTF.